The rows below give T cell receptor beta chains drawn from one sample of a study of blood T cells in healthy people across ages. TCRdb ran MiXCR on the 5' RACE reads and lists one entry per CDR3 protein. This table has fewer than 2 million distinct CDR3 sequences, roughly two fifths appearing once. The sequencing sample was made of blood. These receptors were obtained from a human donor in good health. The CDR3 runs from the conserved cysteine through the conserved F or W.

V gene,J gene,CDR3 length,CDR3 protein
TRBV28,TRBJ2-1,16,CASSFLGQGANNEQFF
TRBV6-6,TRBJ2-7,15,CASSRVGSLSYEQYF
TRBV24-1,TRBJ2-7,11,CATSDWNEQYF
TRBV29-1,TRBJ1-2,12,CSVAEVDYGYTF
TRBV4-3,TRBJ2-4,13,CASSQDRRREQYF
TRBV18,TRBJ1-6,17,CVSSNLGQGIVNSPLHF
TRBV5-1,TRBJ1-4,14,CASSWTATNEKLFF
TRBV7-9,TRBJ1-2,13,CASSLWDRDGYTF
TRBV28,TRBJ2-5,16,CASSRLAGALQETQYF
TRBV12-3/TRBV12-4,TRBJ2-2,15,CTSGSAWGDTGELFF
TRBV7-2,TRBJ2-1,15,CASNLGTGLPNEQFF
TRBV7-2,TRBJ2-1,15,CASSQRSAPGKEQFF
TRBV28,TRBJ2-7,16,CASSDPGLAGPYEQYF
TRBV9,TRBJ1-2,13,CASSPSEEFGYTF
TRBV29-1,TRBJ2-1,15,CSVRHTGTFYNEQFF
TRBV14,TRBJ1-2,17,CASSQVGSETENYGYTF
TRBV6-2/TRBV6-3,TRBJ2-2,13,CASRPVAAGELFF
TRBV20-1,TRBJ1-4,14,CSAKTVGEDEKLFF
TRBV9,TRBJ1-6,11,CASSEPSPLHF
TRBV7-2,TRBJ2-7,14,CASSFQRGGGEQYF
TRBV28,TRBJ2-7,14,CASTTQRGSYEQYF
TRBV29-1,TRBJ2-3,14,CSVMAGTSTDTRYF
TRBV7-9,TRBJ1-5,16,CASSLDSSNSNQPQHF
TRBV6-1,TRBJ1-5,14,CASSEVGRYQPQHF
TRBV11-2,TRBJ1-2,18,CASSLDPWTGRRGDGYTF
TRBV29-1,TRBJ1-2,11,CSAPTDHGYTF
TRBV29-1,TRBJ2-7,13,CSVASGSSYEQYF
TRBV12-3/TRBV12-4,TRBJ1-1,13,CASSLTGGGRAFF
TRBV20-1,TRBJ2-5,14,CSARRQGHQETQYF
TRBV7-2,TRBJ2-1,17,CASSSHSPGTAGGEQFF
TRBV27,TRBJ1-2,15,CASSSRDRGLDGYTF
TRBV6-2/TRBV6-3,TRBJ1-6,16,CASSFALGQPNSPLHF
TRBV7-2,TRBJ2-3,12,CASSFFQDTQYF
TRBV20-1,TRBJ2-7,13,CSAKDRGRYEQYF
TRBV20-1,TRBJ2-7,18,CSAKLGLAGGLGSYEQYF
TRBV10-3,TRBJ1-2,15,CAISESREANYGYTF
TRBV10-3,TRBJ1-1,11,CAISFGGEAFF
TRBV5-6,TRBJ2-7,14,CASSLAYSPYEQYF
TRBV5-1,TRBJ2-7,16,CASSLVEGVSSYEQYF
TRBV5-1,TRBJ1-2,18,CASSLGKDLRTSDYGYTF
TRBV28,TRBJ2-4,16,CASSSKGFIAKNIQYF
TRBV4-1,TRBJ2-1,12,CASSQDKNEQFF
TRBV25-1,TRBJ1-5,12,CGSREGGQPQHF
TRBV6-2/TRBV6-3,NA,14,CASSVRDRGYEQYF
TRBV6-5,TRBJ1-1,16,CASSYPTGTGADEAFF
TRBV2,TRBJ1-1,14,CACTTDSWNTEAFF
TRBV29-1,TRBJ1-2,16,CSADIPPEGADYGYTF
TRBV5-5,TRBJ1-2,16,CASSLALTQGYYGYTF
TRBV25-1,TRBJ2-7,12,CASSPQGQKGYF